The 4 T cell receptor beta chains below come from one sample, sequenced in a study of blood T cell repertoires in COVID-19 (dated by TCRdb to 2018 to 2020). Library generation was performed with the immunoSEQ multiplex PCR assay. The table comes from immuneACCESS by way of TCRdb, which keeps in-frame sequences with V and J called. Part of the clones is missing from these tables; in studies checked, under half for an unresolved V gene and the rest for unknown reasons. This sample has some 150,000 clones in its table, and roughly 89% of those were observed once. The ten top clones hold approximately 4.2% of the sample. Material for sequencing was peripheral blood. These receptors were taken from a woman between 40 and 50 years old with acute or convalescent COVID-19.

This clone has a handful of counts. The chain combines TRBV5-1 with TRBJ1-4, with 9 bases matching TRBD1. Germline CDR1 reads SGHRS; CDR2 reads YFSETQ. The CDR3 is 16 residues long. J gave up 5 bases and V 4 bases, and 9 bases lay outside the gene matches. DNA of the CDR3: TGCGCCAGCAGCCGGATCGGGACAGGGTTAAATGAAAAACTGTTTTTT. It yields the protein CASSRIGTGLNEKLFF. Full variable domain (missing parts from reference TRBV5-1 and TRBJ1-4): KAGVTQTPRYLIKTRGQQVTLSCSPISGHRSVSWYQQTPGQGLQFLFEYFSETQRNKGNFPGRFSGRQFSNSRSEMNVSTLELGDSALYLCASSRIGTGLNEKLFFGSGTQLSVL.

V and J are TRBV7-3 and TRBJ1-1; perhaps TRBD1 as D (5 bases). The V end lost 5 bases, the J end lost 1 base, and 8 bases lay between the germline ends. Germline CDR1 and CDR2: SGHTA and FQGTGA. The CDR3 is 13 residues long. The CDR3 nucleotides are TGTGCCAGCAGCGTACAGGAGAACACTGAAGCTTTCTTT. Protein sequence: CASSVQENTEAFF.

V is TRBV14 and J is TRBJ1-1; TRBD1 might be the D (6 bases). CDR3 length: 16 residues. CDR1 is SGHDN and CDR2 is FVKESK in the germline V gene. Trimming took off 0 bases at V and 11 bases at J, with 22 bases between the two ends. The CDR3 nucleotides are TGTGCCAGCAGCCAAGATTGGGGGGGGGCCCTCTTTTGGGCTTTCTTT. This codes for CASSQDWGGALFWAFF.

V usage is TRBV4-3 and J usage is TRBJ1-1; maybe TRBD1 (5 bases). CDR1 and CDR2 from the germline V gene are LGHNA and YSLEER. CDR3 length: 14 amino acids. Trimming cost V 4 bases and J 4 bases, with 13 bases left between them. CDR3 DNA sequence: TGCGCCAGCAGCCCGCGTGGGGGGTCCACTGAAGCTTTCTTT. Translating it yields CASSPRGGSTEAFF.